This T cell receptor beta chain was obtained from a study of neurological immune-mediated disorders. This clonotype has a count of ten or more. The cDNA was synthesized by means of template-switch 5'RACE, which was carried out with 10-nucleotide random UMIs. Sequencing of 15-18 subjects in each run yielded over 170 million TCR-beta sequences. MiXCR was run by TCRdb on the 5' RACE reads, yielding one entry per CDR3 protein. The repertoire includes more than 30,000 distinct CDR3 sequences, 10% to 15% of them detected once, and around 2.3% sits in the top ten. Trimming removed 2 bases from V and 4 bases from J; junction bases left unmatched: 3. Germline assignment: CDR1 MNHNS and CDR2 SASEGT. The CDR3 is 15 amino acids. Indicated time point: longitudinal time-point 2.

This TCR was recovered from a woman aged 40 to 50 in good health. The sequenced sample consisted of PBMCs. The rearrangement joins TRBV6-1 to TRBJ1-2, with 11 bases lining up with TRBD1. The CDR3 DNA sequence: TGTGCCAGCAGTGAATGGACAGGGGGCTCCTATGGCTACACCTTC. This sequence encodes CASSEWTGGSYGYTF.